One and the same sample provided the 9 T cell receptor beta chains below, sequenced in a study of blood T cell repertoires in COVID-19. Data came from immunoSEQ multiplex PCR; TCRdb stores just in-frame clones and leaves some out. This sample carries about 81,000 clones, 70% to 90% of them seen once, and the ten largest clones take around 4.8%. Sequences were obtained from peripheral blood. The receptors derive from a woman older than 75 with acute or convalescent COVID-19.

The chain's CDR3 is CASSQQTGSSYEQYF. The CDR3 nucleotides are TGTGCCAGCAGCCAGCAGACAGGCAGCTCCTACGAGCAGTACTTC. The chain carries TRBV14 and TRBJ2-7; perhaps TRBD1 as D (6 bases). V lost 3 bases and J 0 bases, leaving 12 bases between the germline ends. Germline CDR1 is SGHDN and CDR2 is FVKESK. This CDR3 contains 15 residues.

V usage is TRBV7-3 and J usage is TRBJ2-3, with 9 bases matching TRBD2. The CDR3 has 16 amino acids. CDR1 SGHTA and CDR2 FQGTGA come from the germline V gene. V lost 5 bases, J lost 0 bases, and 6 bases stayed unmatched. CDR3 DNA sequence: TGTGCCAGCAGCCCCTTAGCGGGGGTTAGCACAGATACGCAGTATTTT. Residues: CASSPLAGVSTDTQYF.

This chain links TRBV2 with TRBJ1-5, with a tentative D call TRBD1 (6 bases). V was cut by 0 bases and J by 3 bases, with 9 bases left in between. CDR3 length: 15 amino acids. The germline gives CDR1 SNHLY, CDR2 FYNNEI. DNA of the CDR3: TGTGCCAGCAGTGAAGCGGGGGCGTTCAATCAGCCCCAGCATTTT. It translates to CASSEAGAFNQPQHF.

The chain links TRBV24-1 to TRBJ2-6, with 9 bases that match TRBD1. Germline lookup yields CDR1 KGHDR and CDR2 SFDVKD. The CDR3 spans 19 residues. V was pared by 7 bases and J by 0 bases, with 12 bases of the junction left unmatched. The CDR3 DNA reads TGTGCCACCAGCCCCGCCCCGGGACAGGGTGGCTCTGGGGCCAACGTCCTGACTTTC. Its translation: CATSPAPGQGGSGANVLTF.

This rearrangement joins TRBV18 to TRBJ2-3; the match to TRBD1 covers 9 bases. CDR3 length: 15 amino acids. Germline V gene lookup returns CDR1 KGHSH and CDR2 LQKENI. Losses at the gene ends were 3 bases for V and 5 bases for J; bases not matched to a gene: 6. The CDR3 is CASSPRRTGEDTQYF. In DNA, the CDR3 is TGTGCCAGCTCACCGCGCCGGACAGGGGAAGATACGCAGTATTTT.

This clone was picked up one time. The V and J genes are TRBV7-8 and TRBJ2-7; D is perhaps TRBD1 (5 bases). With 3 bases removed from V and 6 bases from J, the gap between germline ends came to 12 bases. Germline V gene sequence: CDR1 SGHVS, CDR2 FQNEAQ. CDR3 length: 13 residues. The CDR3 protein is CASSFNRIGEQYF. The CDR3 DNA sequence: TGTGCCAGCAGCTTTAACAGGATTGGCGAGCAGTACTTC. Filled out from reference TRBV7-8 and TRBJ2-7, the complete variable domain reads GAGVSQSPRYKVAKRGQDVALRCDPISGHVSLFWYQQALGQGPEFLTYFQNEAQLDKSGLPSDRFFAERPEGSVSTLKIQRTQQEDSAVYLCASSFNRIGEQYFGPGTRLTVT.

For the CDR3, the DNA is TGCGCCAGCAGCTCCCTAGCGGGATACAATGAGCAGTTCTTC. Amino acids: CASSSLAGYNEQFF. The rearrangement uses TRBV5-1 and TRBJ2-1; 9 bases align to TRBD2. The length of the CDR3 is 14 residues. Germline lookup yields CDR1 SGHRS and CDR2 YFSETQ. V lost 3 bases to trimming and J lost 4 bases; unmatched junction nucleotides: 2.

The CDR3 DNA reads as TGTGCCAGCAGCAACACAGGGGGCAATGAGCAGTTCTTC. This codes for CASSNTGGNEQFF. The chain couples TRBV11-2 to TRBJ2-1; 8 nucleotides align to TRBD1. This CDR3 is built from 13 residues. The germline V gene encodes CDR1 SGHAT and CDR2 FQNNGV. J gave up 6 bases and V 5 bases, and 3 bases lay outside the gene matches. The whole variable domain, filled in from reference TRBV11-2 and TRBJ2-1, reads EAGVAQSPRYKIIEKRQSVAFWCNPISGHATLYWYQQILGQGPKLLIQFQNNGVVDDSQLPKDRFSAERLKGVDSTLKIQPAKLEDSAVYLCASSNTGGNEQFFGPGTRLTVL.

J is TRBJ2-1 and V is TRBV19; 9 bases match TRBD2. The CDR3 spans 15 residues. Germline V lookup: CDR1 LNHDA, CDR2 SQIVND (reference sequence). Unmatched junction bases numbered 9, after V lost 7 bases and J lost 5 bases. Here the CDR3 DNA reads TGTGCCAGTAACCCCGGGCTAGCGGGACACAATGAGCAGTTCTTC. Amino acid sequence: CASNPGLAGHNEQFF.